This TCR beta chain was observed in a study of blood T cell repertoires in COVID-19. Trimming shortened V by 1 base and J by 3 bases, and 6 bases separated the two germline ends. The CDR3 extends over 13 amino acids. Looked up from germline, CDR1 is PRHDT and CDR2 is FYEKMQ (reference sequence). TCRdb's table, derived via immunoSEQ multiplex PCR, lists solely in-frame clones and lacks some. The sample consists of hundreds of thousands of clones, approximately 92% of them appearing once. This TCR was sampled from a man aged 25 to 40 who had recovered from COVID-19. J is TRBJ1-1 and V is TRBV13, with D unclear. The sequencing input was PBMCs or T cells enriched from blood (not recorded which). The CDR3 protein is CASSLERHTEAFF. Here the CDR3 DNA reads TGTGCCAGCAGCTTAGAGAGGCACACTGAAGCTTTCTTT.